This TCR beta chain was obtained from a study of CD8 T cells in Susac syndrome. RNA, at about 0.45 to 1 ug, was reverse transcribed with random hexamers. Coverage of TCR beta CDR3 amplification by immunoSEQ multiplex PCR extended to 54 Vbeta and 13 Jbeta. Via MiXCR, TCRdb re-called the immunoSEQ multiplex PCR reads, giving one row per CDR3 protein. The table lists hundreds of thousands of distinct CDR3 sequences, about 95% of them singletons. CDR1 is LNHNV and CDR2 is YYDKDF in the germline V gene (reference sequence). This CDR3 is 15 amino acids long. Trimming cost V 4 bases and J 0 bases, with 9 bases left between them.

The clonotype was recovered from a human donor with Susac syndrome. Material: CD4+ T cells from PBMCs. The V call is TRBV15, the J call TRBJ1-4; D gene uncertain. The CDR3 here is CATSTRQPTNEKLFF. In DNA, the CDR3 is TGTGCCACCAGCACTCGACAACCAACTAATGAAAAACTGTTTTTT.